The source of this T cell receptor beta chain is a study of beta chain features in type 1 diabetes. Overall study results and limits: For Type 1 diabetes patients, all four CD4+ subsets carried TCRB CDR3s that were moderately but significantly shorter.

Averaging about 120 mL, one heparinised blood draw was given by each donor. Sorting based on CD45RO/CCR7/CD25/CD127/CD95/CD27 separated CD4+ naive, central memory, regulatory and stem cell-like memory cells. The CDR3 is 17 residues long. The germline V gene has CDR1 SGHRS and CDR2 YFSETQ. V dropped 0 bases and J dropped 0 bases, with 13 bases sitting between them. This clone showed up just a few times. Its specificity is not known. Reverse transcribing all isolated RNA meant expressed TCRB transcripts were sequenced. Regulatory, naive and central memory T cell samples averaged around 3.6 million reads. The method was immunoSEQ multiplex PCR; TCRdb's version includes in-frame clones alone and lacks a portion of them. This table has hundreds of thousands of clones, around 9.3% appearing once.

This sequence joins TRBV5-1 and TRBJ2-1, with a tentative D call TRBD2 (6 bases). The clonotype was recovered from a man aged 25 to 45 with type 1 diabetes. Input material: central memory CD4+ T cells from blood. The DNA for the CDR3 is TGCGCCAGCAGCTTGGGGCCCCTCGGGGGCTCCTACAATGAGCAGTTCTTC. Its protein product is CASSLGPLGGSYNEQFF. Filled out from reference TRBV5-1 and TRBJ2-1, the complete variable domain reads KAGVTQTPRYLIKTRGQQVTLSCSPISGHRSVSWYQQTPGQGLQFLFEYFSETQRNKGNFPGRFSGRQFSNSRSEMNVSTLELGDSALYLCASSLGPLGGSYNEQFFGPGTRLTVL.